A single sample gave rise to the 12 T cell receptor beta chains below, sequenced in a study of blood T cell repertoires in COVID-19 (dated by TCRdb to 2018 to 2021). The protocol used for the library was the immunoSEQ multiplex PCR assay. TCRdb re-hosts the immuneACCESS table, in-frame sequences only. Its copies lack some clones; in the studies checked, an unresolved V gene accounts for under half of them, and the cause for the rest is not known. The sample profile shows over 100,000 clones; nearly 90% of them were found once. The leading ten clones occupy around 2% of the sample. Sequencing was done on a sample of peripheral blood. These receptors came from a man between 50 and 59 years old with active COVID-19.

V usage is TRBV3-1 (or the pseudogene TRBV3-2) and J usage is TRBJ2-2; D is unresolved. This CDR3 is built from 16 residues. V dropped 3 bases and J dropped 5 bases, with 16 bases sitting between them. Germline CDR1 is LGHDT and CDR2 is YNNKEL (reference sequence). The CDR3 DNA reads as TGTGCCAGCAGCCAGACACTGGGTTGGAATACCGGGGAGCTGTTTTTT. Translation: CASSQTLGWNTGELFF.

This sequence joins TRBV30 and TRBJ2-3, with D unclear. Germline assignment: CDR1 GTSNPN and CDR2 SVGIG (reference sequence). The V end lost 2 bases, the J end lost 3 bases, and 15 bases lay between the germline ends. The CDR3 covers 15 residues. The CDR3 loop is CAWSRATTLTDTQYF. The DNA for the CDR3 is TGTGCCTGGAGTAGAGCCACTACCCTGACAGATACGCAGTATTTT.

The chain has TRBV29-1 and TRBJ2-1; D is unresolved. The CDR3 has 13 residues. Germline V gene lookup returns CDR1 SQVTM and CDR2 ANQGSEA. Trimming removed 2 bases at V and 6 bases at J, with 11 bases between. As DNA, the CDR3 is TGCAGCGTTGAAACTCGACTTTCCAATGAGCAGTTCTTC. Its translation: CSVETRLSNEQFF.

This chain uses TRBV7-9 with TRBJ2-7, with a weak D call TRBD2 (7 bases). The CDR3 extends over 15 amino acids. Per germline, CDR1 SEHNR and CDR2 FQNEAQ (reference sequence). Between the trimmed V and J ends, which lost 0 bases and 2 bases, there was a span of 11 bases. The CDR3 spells CASSLAGGAPYEQYF. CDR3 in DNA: TGTGCCAGCAGCTTAGCGGGGGGGGCCCCCTACGAGCAGTACTTC.

The CDR3 loop reads CASSQTSGGPNEQFF. In nucleotides, the CDR3 is TGTGCCAGCAGTCAGACTAGCGGGGGACCCAATGAGCAGTTCTTC. The chain links TRBV6-6 to TRBJ2-1, with 12 bases fitting TRBD2. V was pared by 5 bases and J by 6 bases, with 5 bases of the junction left unmatched. The CDR3 consists of 15 residues. The V gene's germline CDR1 is MNHNY and CDR2 SVGAGI (reference sequence).

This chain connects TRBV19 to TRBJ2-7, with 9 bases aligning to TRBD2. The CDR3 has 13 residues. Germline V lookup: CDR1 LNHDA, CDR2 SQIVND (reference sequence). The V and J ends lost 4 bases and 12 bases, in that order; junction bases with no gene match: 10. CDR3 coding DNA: TGTGCCAGTAGTACCTCCTTAGCGGGGGCCGCGTACTTC. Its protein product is CASSTSLAGAAYF.

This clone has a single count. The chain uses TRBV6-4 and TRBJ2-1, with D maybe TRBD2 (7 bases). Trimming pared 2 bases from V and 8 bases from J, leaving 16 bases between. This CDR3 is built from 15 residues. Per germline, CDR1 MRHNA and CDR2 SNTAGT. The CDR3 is CASSDGGGARDEQFF. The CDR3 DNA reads TGTGCCAGCAGTGACGGTGGGGGGGCTAGGGATGAGCAGTTCTTC.

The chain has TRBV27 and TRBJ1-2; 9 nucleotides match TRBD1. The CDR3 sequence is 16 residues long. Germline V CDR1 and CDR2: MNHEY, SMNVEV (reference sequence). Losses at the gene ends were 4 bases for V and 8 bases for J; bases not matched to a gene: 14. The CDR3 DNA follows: TGTGCCAGCAGTTCGACTCAGTCCCGGGACAGGGTCGGCTACACCTTC. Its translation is CASSSTQSRDRVGYTF.

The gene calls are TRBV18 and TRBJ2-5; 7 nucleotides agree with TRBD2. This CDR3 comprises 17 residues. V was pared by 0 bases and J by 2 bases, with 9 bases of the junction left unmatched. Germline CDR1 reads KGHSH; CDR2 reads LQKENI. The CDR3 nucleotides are TGTGCCAGCTCACCACCGAGGGGAAGCGGGGCTCAAGAGACCCAGTACTTC. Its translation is CASSPPRGSGAQETQYF. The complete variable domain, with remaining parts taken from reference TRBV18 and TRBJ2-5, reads NAGVMQNPRHLVRRRGQEARLRCSPMKGHSHVYWYRQLPEEGLKFMVYLQKENIIDESGMPKERFSAEFPKEGPSILRIQQVVRGDSAAYFCASSPPRGSGAQETQYFGPGTRLLVL.

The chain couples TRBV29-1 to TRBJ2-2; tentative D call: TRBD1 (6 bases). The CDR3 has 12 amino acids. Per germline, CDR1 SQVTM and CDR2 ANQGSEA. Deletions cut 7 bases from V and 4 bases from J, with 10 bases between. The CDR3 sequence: CSANRATGELFF. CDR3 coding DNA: TGCAGCGCTAACAGGGCCACCGGGGAGCTGTTTTTT.

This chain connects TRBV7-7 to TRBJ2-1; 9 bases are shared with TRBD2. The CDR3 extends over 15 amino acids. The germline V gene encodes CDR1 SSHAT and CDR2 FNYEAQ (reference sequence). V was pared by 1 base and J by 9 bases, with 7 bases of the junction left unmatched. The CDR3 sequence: CASSLDGGGAVEQFF. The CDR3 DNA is TGTGCCAGCAGCTTAGACGGCGGGGGGGCCGTTGAGCAGTTCTTC.

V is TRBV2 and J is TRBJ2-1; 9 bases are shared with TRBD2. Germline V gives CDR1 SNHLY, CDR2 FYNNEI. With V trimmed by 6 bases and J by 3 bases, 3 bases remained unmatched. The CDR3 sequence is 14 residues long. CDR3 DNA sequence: TGTGCCAGCAGGCGTAGCGGGGGCTACAATGAGCAGTTCTTC. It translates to CASRRSGGYNEQFF.